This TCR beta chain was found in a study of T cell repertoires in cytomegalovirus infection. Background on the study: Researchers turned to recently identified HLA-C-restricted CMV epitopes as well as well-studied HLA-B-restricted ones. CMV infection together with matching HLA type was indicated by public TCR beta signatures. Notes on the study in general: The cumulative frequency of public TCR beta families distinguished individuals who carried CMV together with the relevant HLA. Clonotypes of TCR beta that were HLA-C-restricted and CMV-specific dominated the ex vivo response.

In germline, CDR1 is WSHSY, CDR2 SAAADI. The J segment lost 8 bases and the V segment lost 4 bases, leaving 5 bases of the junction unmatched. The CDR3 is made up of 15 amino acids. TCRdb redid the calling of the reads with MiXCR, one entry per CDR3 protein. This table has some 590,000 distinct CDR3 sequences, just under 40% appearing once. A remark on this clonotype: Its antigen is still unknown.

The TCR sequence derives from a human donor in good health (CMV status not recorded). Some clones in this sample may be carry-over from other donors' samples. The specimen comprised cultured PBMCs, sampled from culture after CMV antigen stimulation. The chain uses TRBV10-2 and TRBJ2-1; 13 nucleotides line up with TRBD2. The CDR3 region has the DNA TGCGCCAGCAGTGGGACTAGCGGGAGTGGAGATGAGCAGTTCTTC. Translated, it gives CASSGTSGSGDEQFF.